These 19 T cell receptor beta chains originate from one sample sequenced in a study of blood T cell repertoires in COVID-19. Libraries were prepared by immunoSEQ multiplex PCR; TCRdb keeps only in-frame clonotypes and omits some of them. The sample includes approximately 330,000 clones, about nine tenths of them seen just once. The sequenced material came from peripheral blood. The source of these receptors is a man under 40 with COVID-19, enrolled during active disease.

The rearrangement uses TRBV30 and TRBJ1-5, with 10 bases matching TRBD1. Losses at the gene ends were 2 bases for V and 4 bases for J; bases not matched to a gene: 2. The CDR3 is made up of 14 amino acids. Germline CDR1 and CDR2: GTSNPN and SVGIG (reference sequence). Written as DNA, the CDR3 is TGTGCCTGGAGTAGGACAGGGGGAAATCAGCCCCAGCATTTT. Its translation: CAWSRTGGNQPQHF.

This clone was seen a single time. The chain has TRBV6-2 or TRBV6-3 and TRBJ2-1, with 8 bases that match TRBD2. The germline V gene encodes CDR1 MNHEY and CDR2 SVGEGT. The V and J ends lost 5 bases and 3 bases, in that order; junction bases with no gene match: 15. The CDR3 is 18 residues long. CDR3 protein: CASSPTYSSGGYYNEQFF. The CDR3 coding sequence is TGTGCCAGCAGTCCGACTTACTCCAGCGGGGGCTACTACAATGAGCAGTTCTTC.

This chain links TRBV18 with TRBJ1-6; D unclear. Germline-derived CDR1 and CDR2 are KGHSH and LQKENI. The ends were cut back, 2 bases at V and 8 bases at J, with 7 bases in the middle. The CDR3 spans 13 residues. The CDR3 is CASSPISDSPLHF. DNA for the CDR3: TGTGCCAGCTCACCAATTTCGGATTCACCCCTCCACTTT.

V and J are TRBV27 and TRBJ2-6, with a possible D match to TRBD2 (6 bases). The germline V gene encodes CDR1 MNHEY and CDR2 SMNVEV (reference sequence). V was cut by 5 bases and J by 0 bases, with 17 bases left in between. The CDR3 extends over 18 amino acids. Written as DNA, the CDR3 is TGTGCCAGCAGTGTGGGACTGAAAATCTTCTCTGGGGCCAACGTCCTGACTTTC. It translates to CASSVGLKIFSGANVLTF.

This sequence joins TRBV6-2 or TRBV6-3 and TRBJ2-2; no definite D call. Per the germline V gene, CDR1 is MNHEY and CDR2 is SVGEGT. CDR3 size: 17 residues. V was pared by 4 bases and J by 0 bases, with 15 bases between. Here the CDR3 reads CASSSIAKSSNTGELFF. DNA for the CDR3: TGTGCCAGCAGTTCTATCGCCAAATCCTCGAACACCGGGGAGCTGTTTTTT.

The chain recombines TRBV28 with TRBJ1-2; 8 nucleotides match TRBD1. V was pared by 7 bases and J by 7 bases, with 11 bases of the junction left unmatched. This CDR3 is built from 14 residues. From germline, CDR1 is MDHEN and CDR2 SYDVKM. CDR3 in DNA: TGTGCCAGCAACAAACCCCCAGGGGGCCTTGGCTACACCTTC. This gives the protein CASNKPPGGLGYTF.

This clone appeared once. CDR3 loop: CASSPQGDYGYTF. CDR3 DNA: TGTGCCAGCAGCCCACAGGGAGACTATGGCTACACCTTC. This chain joins TRBV6-5 and TRBJ1-2; weak D call: TRBD1 (6 bases). CDR3 length equals 13 residues. The V and J ends lost 6 bases and 3 bases respectively, with 11 bases between them. Germline-derived CDR1 and CDR2 are MNHEY and SVGAGI.

J is TRBJ1-6 and V is TRBV20-1; 8 bases match TRBD1. Germline V lookup: CDR1 DFQATT, CDR2 SNEGSKA (reference sequence). The CDR3 length is 15 residues. V lost 3 bases to trimming and J lost 2 bases; unmatched junction nucleotides: 3. CDR3 sequence reads: CSASMDRAYNSPLHF. As DNA, the CDR3 is TGCAGTGCTAGTATGGACAGGGCCTATAATTCACCCCTCCACTTT.

The chain carries TRBV30 and TRBJ2-3; 7 nucleotides agree with TRBD2. Germline lookup yields CDR1 GTSNPN and CDR2 SVGIG (reference sequence). The V and J ends lost 8 bases and 14 bases, in that order; junction bases with no gene match: 7. This CDR3 is built from 9 residues. Written as DNA, the CDR3 is TGTGCCACTGGGGAGGGATGGTATTTT. Translation: CATGEGWYF.

V and J are TRBV3-1 (or the pseudogene TRBV3-2) and TRBJ1-3; 8 bases match TRBD1. The germline CDR1 and CDR2 sequences are LGHDT and YNNKEL (reference sequence). The J segment lost 0 bases and the V segment lost 0 bases, leaving 7 bases of the junction unmatched. This CDR3 comprises 18 residues. This CDR3 reads CASSQEVGQAGSGNTIYF. The CDR3 nucleotides are TGTGCCAGCAGCCAAGAAGTGGGACAGGCGGGCTCTGGAAACACCATATATTTT.

V and J are TRBV11-1 and TRBJ2-2; D is ambiguous. CDR1 SGHAT and CDR2 FQDESV come from the germline V gene (reference sequence). V was shortened by 7 bases and J by 4 bases, with 10 bases between the two germline ends. This CDR3 is built from 13 residues. The CDR3 coding sequence is TGTGCCAGCACCCCCTTGGCCACCGGGGAGCTGTTTTTT. It translates to CASTPLATGELFF.

V gene TRBV4-3 combines with J gene TRBJ2-5; no definite D call. V was trimmed by 2 bases and J by 5 bases, leaving 6 bases between them. CDR1 LGHNA and CDR2 YSLEER come from the germline V gene. This CDR3 is built from 12 residues. CDR3 nucleotides: TGCGCCAGCAGCCAACTAGGCGAGACCCAGTACTTC. Encoded protein: CASSQLGETQYF.

The genes are TRBV19 and TRBJ2-1, with 11 nucleotides matching TRBD1. CDR1 is LNHDA and CDR2 is SQIVND in the germline V gene (reference sequence). The V and J ends lost 7 bases and 5 bases, in that order; junction bases with no gene match: 4. CDR3 length: 14 amino acids. DNA for the CDR3: TGTGCCAGTATTAAGGGACAGGGGGACAATGAGCAGTTCTTC. Protein sequence: CASIKGQGDNEQFF.

CDR3 loop: CATSDFRRDTDTQYF. The CDR3 DNA is TGTGCCACCAGTGATTTTAGGCGGGACACAGATACGCAGTATTTT. The rearrangement links TRBV24-1 to TRBJ2-3; tentative D call: TRBD2 (6 bases). The CDR3 is 15 amino acids. V lost 1 base and J lost 2, with 9 bases in between. Germline V gene lookup returns CDR1 KGHDR and CDR2 SFDVKD.

The chain combines TRBV20-1 with TRBJ1-6; a possible D gene is TRBD1 (5 bases). Germline CDR1 and CDR2: DFQATT and SNEGSKA (reference sequence). The CDR3 has 12 residues. V was trimmed by 3 bases and J by 10 bases, leaving 10 bases between them. Written as DNA, the CDR3 is TGCAGTGCTAGTCGACAGAACTCACCCCTCCACTTT. Translating gives CSASRQNSPLHF.

The J gene is TRBJ1-6, the V gene TRBV27; 8 bases are a match to TRBD1. J lost 10 bases, V lost 5 bases, and 19 bases had no gene match. This CDR3 contains 18 residues. CDR1 and CDR2 from the germline V gene are MNHEY and SMNVEV (reference sequence). DNA for the CDR3: TGTGCCAGCAGTGCCCATTTCGGGGCAGGGGGCGCGGGATCACCCCTCCACTTT. Residues: CASSAHFGAGGAGSPLHF.

V is TRBV27 and J is TRBJ2-5; 9 bases map to TRBD2. The CDR3 runs to 14 residues. Per germline, CDR1 MNHEY and CDR2 SMNVEV (reference sequence). V lost 6 bases, J lost 5 bases, and 7 bases stayed unmatched. The CDR3 bases are TGTGCCAGCAGCGCGGGGGGGCCTGGGGAGACCCAGTACTTC. As protein: CASSAGGPGETQYF.

V gene TRBV4-3 combines with J gene TRBJ1-5; the D gene is possibly TRBD1 (5 bases). V was clipped by 4 bases and J by 4 bases, with 11 bases between them. CDR3 length: 14 residues. CDR1 and CDR2 (germline): LGHNA, YSLEER. The CDR3 protein is CASSPGGFNQPQHF. The CDR3 region has the DNA TGCGCCAGCAGCCCTGGGGGGTTTAATCAGCCCCAGCATTTT.

The chain's CDR3 is CASSWDRGFQETQYF. CDR3 bases: TGCGCCAGCAGCTGGGACAGGGGATTTCAAGAGACCCAGTACTTC. V gene TRBV5-1 combines with J gene TRBJ2-5, with 10 bases aligning to TRBD1. Trimming took 3 bases from V and 2 from J; bases not matched to a gene: 4. Germline-derived CDR1 and CDR2 are SGHRS and YFSETQ. This CDR3 region has 15 residues.